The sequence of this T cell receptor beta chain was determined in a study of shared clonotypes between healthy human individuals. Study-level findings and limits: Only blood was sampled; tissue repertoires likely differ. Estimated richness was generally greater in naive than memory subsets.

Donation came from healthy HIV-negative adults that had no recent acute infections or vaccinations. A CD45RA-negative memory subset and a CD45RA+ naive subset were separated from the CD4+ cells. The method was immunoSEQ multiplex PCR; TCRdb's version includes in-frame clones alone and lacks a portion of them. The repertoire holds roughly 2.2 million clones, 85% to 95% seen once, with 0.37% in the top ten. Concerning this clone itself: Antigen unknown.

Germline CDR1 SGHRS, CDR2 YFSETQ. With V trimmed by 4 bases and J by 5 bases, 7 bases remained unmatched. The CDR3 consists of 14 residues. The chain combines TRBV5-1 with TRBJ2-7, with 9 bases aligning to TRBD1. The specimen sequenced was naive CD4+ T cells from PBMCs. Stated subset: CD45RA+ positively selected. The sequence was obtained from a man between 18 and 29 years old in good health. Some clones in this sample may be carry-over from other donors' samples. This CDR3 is CASSTGQGRHEQYF. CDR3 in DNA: TGCGCCAGCAGCACCGGACAGGGGAGGCACGAGCAGTACTTC.